This passage covers 19 T cell receptor beta chains from one sample sequenced in a study of cytomegalovirus exposure and HLA in healthy donors. The PCR was carried out with 60 Vbeta primers and 13 Jbeta primers. The data were produced by immunoSEQ multiplex PCR, yet TCRdb's version contains in-frame clones alone and is incomplete. Among some 130,000 clones listed, roughly 60% were seen once. The source material was PBMCs. The receptors originated from a middle-aged woman in good health and CMV-seronegative.

The genes are TRBV5-4 and TRBJ2-5, with D tentatively TRBD2 (6 bases). With 4 bases removed from V and 2 bases from J, the gap between germline ends came to 12 bases. The CDR3 is 14 amino acids. Germline CDR1 SGHNT, CDR2 YYREEE (reference sequence). The CDR3 here is CASSLPGAQETQYF. CDR3 DNA sequence: TGTGCCAGCAGCCTGCCGGGAGCACAAGAGACCCAGTACTTC.

V gene TRBV5-8 combines with J gene TRBJ1-1; 9 bases are a match to TRBD1. CDR1 and CDR2 from the germline V gene are SGHTS and YDEGEE. The length of the CDR3 is 15 residues. After removal of 3 bases from V and 4 bases from J, the junction contained 7 bases not matched to a gene. The CDR3 reads CASSSRTGVFTEAFF. In nucleotides, the CDR3 is TGTGCCAGCAGCTCCCGGACAGGGGTGTTCACTGAAGCTTTCTTT.

The CDR3 sequence: CASSWGGINQPQHF. The CDR3 DNA is TGTGCCAGCAGTTGGGGGGGGATTAATCAGCCCCAGCATTTT. V usage is TRBV27 and J usage is TRBJ1-5, with a weak D call TRBD1 (5 bases). The CDR3 totals 14 residues. Germline loops: CDR1 MNHEY, CDR2 SMNVEV (reference sequence). Trimming removed 4 bases at V and 4 bases at J, with 11 bases between.

A single count supports this clone. The chain uses TRBV6-1 and TRBJ2-7; possibly TRBD2 for D (7 bases). V lost 3 bases and J 2 bases, leaving 14 bases between the germline ends. The germline V gene has CDR1 MNHNS and CDR2 SASEGT. This CDR3 spans 15 amino acids. Here the CDR3 DNA reads TGTGCCAGCAGTGATCAGGGAGGGGGGACCTACGAGCAGTACTTC. Protein sequence: CASSDQGGGTYEQYF.

A few counts support this clone. The chain combines TRBV19 with TRBJ2-3, with D perhaps TRBD1 (6 bases). Germline CDR1 LNHDA, CDR2 SQIVND (reference sequence). Trimming stripped 6 bases from V and 4 bases from J, with 11 bases between. This CDR3 has 13 residues. CDR3 amino acids: CASSDHRADTQYF. The CDR3 coding sequence is TGTGCCAGTAGCGATCACAGGGCAGATACGCAGTATTTT.

The J gene is TRBJ1-3, the V gene TRBV19; 8 positions agree with TRBD1. The V segment lost 3 bases and the J segment 3 bases; nucleotides outside the gene matches: 4. This CDR3 contains 15 residues. The germline gives CDR1 LNHDA, CDR2 SQIVND (reference sequence). The CDR3 loop is CASSIRGLRGNTIYF. As DNA, the CDR3 is TGTGCCAGTAGTATCAGGGGGCTACGTGGAAACACCATATATTTT.

The genes are TRBV29-1 and TRBJ2-1; D is perhaps TRBD2 (5 bases). CDR3 length: 11 amino acids. Germline V CDR1 and CDR2: SQVTM, ANQGSEA. Trimming removed 5 bases at V and 4 bases at J, with 6 bases between. CDR3 amino acids: CSVRRYNEQFF. For the CDR3, the DNA is TGCAGCGTTCGGAGGTACAATGAGCAGTTCTTC.

The chain carries TRBV30 and TRBJ1-1; maybe TRBD1 (5 bases). The CDR3 is 13 residues long. V lost 1 base, J lost 2 bases, and 8 bases lay in between. Germline-derived CDR1 and CDR2 are GTSNPN and SVGIG (reference sequence). In nucleotides, the CDR3 is TGTGCCTGGAGTGCGGGGGGTAACACTGAAGCTTTCTTT. Its translation: CAWSAGGNTEAFF.

This chain links TRBV11-3 with TRBJ1-1, with 7 positions matching TRBD1. V shed 2 bases and J 3 bases; nucleotides not matched to a gene: 3. The germline CDR1 and CDR2 sequences are SGHNT and YENEEA. The CDR3 totals 14 residues. CDR3 loop: CASSLLTGYTEAFF. CDR3 DNA: TGTGCCAGCAGCTTACTGACAGGGTACACTGAAGCTTTCTTT. The whole variable domain, filled in from reference TRBV11-3 and TRBJ1-1, reads EAGVVQSPRYKIIEKKQPVAFWCNPISGHNTLYWYLQNLGQGPELLIRYENEEAVDDSQLPKDRFSAERLKGVDSTLKIQPAELGDSAVYLCASSLLTGYTEAFFGQGTRLTVV.

This chain uses TRBV28 with TRBJ1-2; perhaps TRBD1 as D (5 bases). This CDR3 spans 16 amino acids. V lost 2 bases, J lost 7 bases, and 20 bases lay in between. The germline gives CDR1 MDHEN, CDR2 SYDVKM. The CDR3 bases are TGTGCCAGCAGTTTAACTTCGGGGGTTAGGGTACGTGGCTACACCTTC. The encoded protein is CASSLTSGVRVRGYTF.

The gene calls are TRBV27 and TRBJ1-2; 10 bases are shared with TRBD1. Germline V gene data show CDR1 as MNHEY and CDR2 as SMNVEV (reference sequence). The V segment lost 4 bases and the J segment 5 bases; nucleotides outside the gene matches: 4. The CDR3 has 14 amino acids. The CDR3 protein is CASSSTGGRYGYTF. As DNA, the CDR3 is TGTGCCAGCAGTTCGACAGGGGGCAGGTATGGCTACACCTTC.

Only a few counts were recorded for this clone. The chain uses TRBV4-3 and TRBJ1-1; D might be TRBD1 (6 bases). This CDR3 is 15 amino acids long. CDR1 is LGHNA, CDR2 YSLEER, per germline. V lost 3 bases and J lost 5, with 16 bases in between. The CDR3 DNA sequence: TGCGCCAGCAGCCATCCAGGGGTAGGAAGGACTGAAGCTTTCTTT. Amino acids: CASSHPGVGRTEAFF.

V gene TRBV4-1 combines with J gene TRBJ1-1, with D maybe TRBD1 (6 bases). The CDR3 has 14 amino acids. Per the germline V gene, CDR1 is MGHRA and CDR2 is YSYEKL. V was shortened by 3 bases and J by 6 bases, with 14 bases between the two germline ends. CDR3 region: CASSQGTTFPEAFF. CDR3 DNA sequence: TGCGCCAGCAGCCAGGGGACAACATTCCCTGAAGCTTTCTTT.

A few counts support this clone. The chain carries TRBV7-9 and TRBJ2-5, with D perhaps matching TRBD2 (5 bases). The CDR3 is 14 amino acids. V dropped 5 bases and J dropped 1 base, with 11 bases sitting between them. Germline V gene lookup returns CDR1 SEHNR and CDR2 FQNEAQ (reference sequence). CDR3 in amino acids: CASSPPGSQETQYF. In DNA form, the CDR3 reads TGTGCCAGCAGCCCTCCGGGGTCCCAAGAGACCCAGTACTTC.

This CDR3 is CASSLAGGALGYTF. Here the CDR3 DNA reads TGCGCCAGCAGCTTGGCCGGGGGTGCTCTAGGCTACACCTTC. The V gene is TRBV5-1, the J gene TRBJ1-2; possibly TRBD1 for D (5 bases). Looked up from germline, CDR1 is SGHRS and CDR2 is YFSETQ. The CDR3 has 14 residues. Trimming removed 0 bases at V and 8 bases at J, with 14 bases between.

The chain uses TRBV2 and TRBJ1-5; D is unresolved. V was trimmed by 6 bases and J by 2 bases, leaving 8 bases between them. CDR3 size: 13 residues. Germline-derived CDR1 and CDR2 are SNHLY and FYNNEI. CDR3 nucleotide sequence: TGTGCCAGCAGAGTTACAGGCAATCAGCCCCAGCATTTT. It yields the protein CASRVTGNQPQHF.

This clone was detected only a few times. The V gene is TRBV5-1, the J gene TRBJ2-2; 15 bases are a match to TRBD2. The germline CDR1 and CDR2 sequences are SGHRS and YFSETQ. The CDR3 consists of 17 residues. The junction had 2 bases not matched to a gene; V was cut back by 3 bases and J by 2 bases. This CDR3 reads CASSSGLAGGNTGELFF. In nucleotides, the CDR3 is TGCGCCAGCAGCTCGGGACTAGCGGGAGGTAACACCGGGGAGCTGTTTTTT.

This clone has more than one count but fewer than ten. V and J are TRBV7-2 and TRBJ2-5, with 8 bases that match TRBD2. There are 17 residues in the CDR3. Germline loops: CDR1 SGHTA, CDR2 FQGNSA. After removal of 2 bases from V and 1 base from J, the junction contained 9 bases not matched to a gene. This chain's CDR3 is CASSLRRAGELQETQYF. The CDR3 bases are TGTGCCAGCAGCTTAAGGCGAGCGGGGGAGCTCCAAGAGACCCAGTACTTC.

The chain uses TRBV4-2 and TRBJ1-5, with a tentative D call TRBD1 (5 bases). V shed 3 bases and J shed 0 bases, with 9 bases lying between them. Germline V gene data show CDR1 as LGHNA and CDR2 as YNFKEQ. The CDR3 totals 15 residues. Written as DNA, the CDR3 is TGTGCCAGCAGCCAGCATCAGGGTAGCAATCAGCCCCAGCATTTT. This encodes CASSQHQGSNQPQHF.